A single sample is the source of the 25 T cell receptor beta chains below, sequenced in a study of cytomegalovirus exposure and HLA in healthy donors. The PCR had 60 Vbeta and 13 Jbeta primers. Method: immunoSEQ multiplex PCR; TCRdb's copy keeps in-frame clones and lacks some. Altogether approximately 150,000 clones are present, around 80% being singletons, with the ten largest covering less than 2.5%. Material: PBMCs. These receptors all come from a male donor in good health and CMV-seronegative.

The CDR3 is CASSSVQGANEQFF. DNA for the CDR3: TGCGCCAGCAGCTCCGTACAGGGGGCTAATGAGCAGTTCTTC. This chain uses TRBV5-1 with TRBJ2-1; 9 bases are a match to TRBD1. V shed 3 bases, J shed 7 bases, and the junction held 5 bases outside the gene matches. The CDR3 covers 14 residues. CDR1 is SGHRS and CDR2 is YFSETQ in the germline V gene.

The V call is TRBV5-1, the J call TRBJ1-5, with 9 bases fitting TRBD1. The length of the CDR3 is 15 residues. Per germline, CDR1 SGHRS and CDR2 YFSETQ. The ends lost 3 bases at V and 2 bases at J; junction bases unmatched: 3. The CDR3 reads CASSWGQGGNQPQHF. In nucleotides, the CDR3 is TGCGCCAGCAGCTGGGGACAGGGCGGCAATCAGCCCCAGCATTTT.

In this sample, this clone turned up a few times. The rearrangement links TRBV28 to TRBJ2-3; 9 nucleotides match TRBD2. CDR3 length equals 16 residues. Germline values: CDR1 MDHEN, CDR2 SYDVKM. Trimming cost V 6 bases and J 3 bases; bases outside gene matches: 10. The CDR3 region has the DNA TGTGCCAGCAGCCAAGGAGCGGGGGGTGGGACAGATACGCAGTATTTT. This sequence encodes CASSQGAGGGTDTQYF.

The rearrangement joins TRBV19 to TRBJ1-2, with D uncertain. Trimming took off 3 bases at V and 4 bases at J, with 9 bases between the two ends. CDR1 and CDR2 from the germline V gene are LNHDA and SQIVND (reference sequence). This CDR3 comprises 13 residues. The chain's CDR3 is CASSIGVAYGYTF. The CDR3 DNA is TGTGCCAGTAGTATCGGGGTGGCCTATGGCTACACCTTC.

V gene TRBV9 combines with J gene TRBJ1-6; unclear D gene. Germline lookup yields CDR1 SGDLS and CDR2 YYNGEE. This CDR3 region has 17 residues. V was cut by 0 bases and J by 0 bases, with 10 bases left in between. The DNA of the CDR3 is TGTGCCAGCAGCGTAGGCGCGGCGGCCTCCTATAATTCACCCCTCCACTTT. Encoded protein: CASSVGAAASYNSPLHF.

The CDR3 here is CATSRDLGRQPQHF. CDR3 sequence (DNA): TGTGCCACCAGCAGAGATTTGGGGAGGCAGCCCCAGCATTTT. This sequence joins TRBV15 and TRBJ1-5; D unclear. V gave up 0 bases and J gave up 7 bases, with 10 bases separating them. The length of the CDR3 is 14 residues. Germline CDR1 is LNHNV and CDR2 is YYDKDF (reference sequence). Combining the CDR3 with reference TRBV15 and TRBJ1-5 gives the whole variable domain DAMVIQNPRYQVTQFGKPVTLSCSQTLNHNVMYWYQQKSSQAPKLLFHYYDKDFNNEADTPDNFQSRRPNTSFCFLDIRSPGLGDTAMYLCATSRDLGRQPQHFGDGTRLSIL.

J is TRBJ2-4 and V is TRBV7-9, with a weak D call TRBD1 (5 bases). Germline CDR1 is SEHNR and CDR2 is FQNEAQ (reference sequence). V lost 5 bases, J lost 1 base, and 21 bases lay in between. The CDR3 consists of 18 residues. Here the CDR3 DNA reads TGTGCCAGCAGCGTTCCTTCTAGGGGCCCCAGGGCCAAAAACATTCAGTACTTC. Translation: CASSVPSRGPRAKNIQYF.

This clone was detected only once. The CDR3 DNA reads TGTGCCAGCAGAACAGGACAGGGGCCTAATGAAAAACTGTTTTTT. This encodes CASRTGQGPNEKLFF. The J gene is TRBJ1-4, the V gene TRBV7-9; 9 positions match TRBD1. In germline, CDR1 is SEHNR, CDR2 FQNEAQ (reference sequence). V was pared by 6 bases and J by 3 bases, with 5 bases of the junction left unmatched. This CDR3 is 15 amino acids long.

V usage is TRBV12-1 and J usage is TRBJ1-1. TRBV12-1 is a pseudogene. This CDR3 comprises 13 residues. CDR3 in amino acids: CASSRKEGPEAFF. CDR3 DNA sequence: TGTGCCAGCAGCCGAAAGGAGGGTCCTGAAGCTTTCTTT.

V usage is TRBV7-2 and J usage is TRBJ2-7; a weak D match, TRBD2 (5 bases). Looked up from germline, CDR1 is SGHTA and CDR2 is FQGNSA. V lost 5 bases and J lost 6, with 11 bases in between. This CDR3 contains 12 residues. CDR3 sequence: CASSRLAGEQYF. The CDR3 bases are TGTGCCAGCAGCCGCCTTGCGGGCGAGCAGTACTTC.

The J gene is TRBJ2-6, the V gene TRBV6-5, with TRBD1 as a possible D gene (6 bases). CDR1 and CDR2 (germline): MNHEY, SVGAGI. V was shortened by 4 bases and J by 2 bases, with 9 bases between the two germline ends. This CDR3 is 15 amino acids long. The CDR3 reads CASSSWTAGANVLTF. The CDR3 DNA follows: TGTGCCAGCAGTTCCTGGACAGCTGGGGCCAACGTCCTGACTTTC.

The genes are TRBV6-6 and TRBJ2-2, with a weak D call TRBD2 (5 bases). The V end lost 11 bases, the J end lost 0 bases, and 10 bases lay between the germline ends. The CDR3 loop spans 13 amino acids. The germline V gene has CDR1 MNHNY and CDR2 SVGAGI (reference sequence). CDR3 nucleotide sequence: TGTGCCGCGGGCGATTCGAACACCGGGGAGCTGTTTTTT. Its protein is CAAGDSNTGELFF.

This clone was counted only a few times. Written as DNA, the CDR3 is TGTGCCAGCAGCACCCAGGGGTCTGGGGCCAACGTCCTGACTTTC. Its protein product is CASSTQGSGANVLTF. The chain combines TRBV11-2 with TRBJ2-6; TRBD1 might be the D (6 bases). The germline gives CDR1 SGHAT, CDR2 FQNNGV. V was shortened by 5 bases and J by 1 base, with 9 bases between the two germline ends. CDR3 length: 15 residues.

The rearrangement uses TRBV29-1 and TRBJ2-7, with a possible D match to TRBD1 (5 bases). Germline CDR1 reads SQVTM; CDR2 reads ANQGSEA. Between the trimmed V and J ends, which lost 4 bases and 0 bases, there was a span of 7 bases. The CDR3 runs 12 residues. CDR3 in DNA: TGCAGCGTTGGACAGAGCTCCTACGAGCAGTACTTC. It translates to CSVGQSSYEQYF.

The rearrangement uses TRBV11-2 and TRBJ2-3; D unclear. CDR1 is SGHAT, CDR2 FQNNGV, per germline. Trimming cost V 3 bases and J 0 bases, with 7 bases left between them. The CDR3 has 14 amino acids. The CDR3 nucleotides read TGTGCCAGCAGCTTCCGTTTAAGCACAGATACGCAGTATTTT. Translation: CASSFRLSTDTQYF.

The CDR3 coding sequence is TGTGCCACCAGCAGGAGCGGGTTTAAACGGGAGACCCAGTACTTC. Translated, it gives CATSRSGFKRETQYF. The V gene is TRBV15, the J gene TRBJ2-5; tentatively, D is TRBD2 (6 bases). CDR1 is LNHNV and CDR2 is YYDKDF in the germline V gene (reference sequence). Deletions cut 3 bases from V and 5 bases from J, with 16 bases between. This CDR3 is 15 amino acids long.

The chain links TRBV5-4 to TRBJ1-2; 7 bases are shared with TRBD1. V lost 4 bases to trimming and J lost 3 bases; unmatched junction nucleotides: 3. There are 13 residues in the CDR3. Germline lookup yields CDR1 SGHNT and CDR2 YYREEE (reference sequence). The CDR3 bases are TGTGCCAGCAGCCTCGGGACAGACTATGGCTACACCTTC. This codes for CASSLGTDYGYTF. The variable domain in full, with the rest retrieved from reference TRBV5-4 and TRBJ1-2, is ETGVTQSPTHLIKTRGQQVTLRCSSQSGHNTVSWYQQALGQGPQFIFQYYREEENGRGNFPPRFSGLQFPNYSSELNVNALELDDSALYLCASSLGTDYGYTFGSGTRLTVV.

The V gene is TRBV11-2, the J gene TRBJ2-1; D perhaps matches TRBD2 (7 bases). CDR1 is SGHAT and CDR2 is FQNNGV in the germline V gene. The germline V and J ends were trimmed by 3 bases and 4 bases, with 16 bases remaining between them. The CDR3 is made up of 16 amino acids. CDR3 loop: CASSFGGGQNYNEQFF. The DNA of the CDR3 is TGTGCCAGCAGCTTTGGGGGGGGCCAGAATTACAATGAGCAGTTCTTC.

The CDR3 is CASSSGQGNYGYTF. As DNA, the CDR3 is TGTGCCAGCAGCTCGGGACAGGGGAACTATGGCTACACCTTC. The rearrangement joins TRBV7-6 to TRBJ1-2; 10 nucleotides line up with TRBD1. Per the germline V gene, CDR1 is SGHVS and CDR2 is FNYEAQ. The CDR3 contains 14 residues. Trimming cost V 4 bases and J 2 bases; bases outside gene matches: 1.

This clone has a handful of counts. The chain links TRBV18 to TRBJ1-2, with TRBD1 matching over 7 bases. This CDR3 comprises 15 residues. The germline gives CDR1 KGHSH, CDR2 LQKENI. Losses at the gene ends were 3 bases for V and 2 bases for J; bases not matched to a gene: 6. CDR3 nucleotides: TGTGCCAGCTCACCGGGGACAGTCTCAAACTATGGCTACACCTTC. It is translated as CASSPGTVSNYGYTF.

The J gene is TRBJ2-7, the V gene TRBV19; 9 nucleotides match TRBD1. The V gene's germline CDR1 is LNHDA and CDR2 SQIVND (reference sequence). The V and J ends lost 3 bases and 0 bases, in that order; junction bases with no gene match: 6. The CDR3 is 16 residues long. The CDR3 protein is CASSITGTGLSYEQYF. DNA for the CDR3: TGTGCCAGTAGTATTACGGGGACAGGGCTCTCCTACGAGCAGTACTTC.

The chain employs TRBV13 and TRBJ1-1; the D gene is possibly TRBD1 (6 bases). V lost 5 bases and J 0 bases, leaving 10 bases between the germline ends. From germline, CDR1 is PRHDT and CDR2 FYEKMQ (reference sequence). The CDR3 totals 14 residues. The chain's CDR3 is CASSRGLMNTEAFF. CDR3 sequence (DNA): TGTGCCAGCAGCAGGGGGTTGATGAACACTGAAGCTTTCTTT. Looking up the rest from reference TRBV13 and TRBJ1-1 gives the full variable domain: AAGVIQSPRHLIKEKRETATLKCYPIPRHDTVYWYQQGPGQDPQFLISFYEKMQSDKGSIPDRFSAQQFSDYHSELNMSSLELGDSALYFCASSRGLMNTEAFFGQGTRLTVV.

For this clone: Other DNA sequences in this sample translate to the same CDR3. The chain links TRBV5-1 to TRBJ1-5; the D gene is possibly TRBD1 (5 bases). The CDR3 totals 13 residues. Trimming cost V 5 bases and J 2 bases, with 8 bases left between them. From germline, CDR1 is SGHRS and CDR2 YFSETQ. CDR3 in amino acids: CASSRGGNQPQHF. For the CDR3, the DNA is TGCGCCAGCAGTAGGGGTGGCAATCAGCCCCAGCATTTT.

The V gene is TRBV19, the J gene TRBJ1-2; D is undetermined. V lost 9 bases, J lost 4 bases, and 27 bases lay in between. This CDR3 spans 17 amino acids. Germline V gene data show CDR1 as LNHDA and CDR2 as SQIVND (reference sequence). CDR3 nucleotide sequence: TGTGCCAGCAGGATTGAGGGAATCCTTCCGGCCGCCTATGGCTACACCTTC. Its translation is CASRIEGILPAAYGYTF.

The chain employs TRBV4-1 and TRBJ2-3; a possible D gene is TRBD2 (6 bases). Germline assignment: CDR1 MGHRA and CDR2 YSYEKL. Trimming stripped 7 bases from V and 2 bases from J, with 13 bases between. This CDR3 is built from 14 residues. The CDR3 nucleotides read TGCGCCAGCAAACCCGGGGGATACACAGATACGCAGTATTTT. Protein: CASKPGGYTDTQYF.